This entry concerns a single T cell receptor beta chain. Produced via immunoSEQ multiplex PCR; TCRdb's table is partial and in-frame only. The sample shows approximately 210,000 clones, more than 75% of them seen only once. The germline V and J ends were trimmed by 3 bases and 1 base, with 12 bases remaining between them. The CDR3 is 16 residues long. Germline V gives CDR1 KGHDR, CDR2 SFDVKD. Categorization into cohorts depended on clinical history that participants reported. The source of the sample is a study of blood T cell repertoires in COVID-19. Study at large: Recovered status applied to Cohort 3 donors who had two consecutive negative PCRs. It also applied to those with clearance or with symptom resolution.

The receptor was derived from a man aged 30 to 45 in a cohort exposed to, infected with or recovered from COVID-19 (not recorded which). Sample: PBMCs or T cells enriched from blood (not recorded which). This chain uses TRBV24-1 with TRBJ2-1; D possibly corresponds to TRBD2 (6 bases). The CDR3 coding sequence is TGTGCCACCAGTGATCCAGGTGCGGGATCCTACAATGAGCAGTTCTTC. Its protein product is CATSDPGAGSYNEQFF.